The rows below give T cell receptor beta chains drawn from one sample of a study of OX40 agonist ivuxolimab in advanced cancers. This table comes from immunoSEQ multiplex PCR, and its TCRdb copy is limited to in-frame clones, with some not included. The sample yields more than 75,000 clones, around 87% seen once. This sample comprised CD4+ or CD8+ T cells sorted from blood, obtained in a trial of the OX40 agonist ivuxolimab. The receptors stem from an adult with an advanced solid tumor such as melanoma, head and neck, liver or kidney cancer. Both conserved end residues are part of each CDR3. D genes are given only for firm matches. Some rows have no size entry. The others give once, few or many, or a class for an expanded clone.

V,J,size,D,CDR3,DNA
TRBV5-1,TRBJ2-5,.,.,CASSLVGGRIRETQYF,TGCGCCAGCAGCTTGGTCGGGGGGCGGATAAGGGAGACCCAGTACTTC
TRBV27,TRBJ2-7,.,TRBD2,CASSFAGGANEQYF,TGTGCCAGCAGTTTTGCGGGAGGGGCCAACGAGCAGTACTTC
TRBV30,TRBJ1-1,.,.,CAWRPRSTEAFF,TGTGCCTGGCGCCCGAGGAGCACTGAAGCTTTCTTT
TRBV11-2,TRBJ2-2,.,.,CASRVGYTGELFF,TGTGCCAGCAGGGTGGGATACACCGGGGAGCTGTTTTTT
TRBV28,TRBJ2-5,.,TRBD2,CASSLWTGTSGGIQETQYF,TGTGCCAGCAGTTTATGGACGGGGACTAGCGGGGGGATACAAGAGACCCAGTACTTC
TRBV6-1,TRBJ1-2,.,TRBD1,CASTRTGYGYTF,TGTGCCAGCACTAGGACAGGGTATGGCTACACCTTC
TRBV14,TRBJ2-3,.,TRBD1,CASSQDRGPADTQYF,TGTGCCAGCAGCCAAGACAGGGGGCCAGCAGATACGCAGTATTTT
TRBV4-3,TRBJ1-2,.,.,CASSQLAGLANYGYTF,TGCGCCAGCAGCCAACTAGCAGGTTTAGCTAACTATGGCTACACCTTC
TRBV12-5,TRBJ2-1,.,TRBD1,CASGFGDPGQAYNEQFF,TGTGCTAGTGGTTTTGGAGACCCGGGACAGGCATACAATGAGCAGTTCTTC
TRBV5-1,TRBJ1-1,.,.,CASSPAADTEAFF,TGCGCCAGCAGCCCCGCGGCGGACACTGAAGCTTTCTTT
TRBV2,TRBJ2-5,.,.,CASRTQTQYQETQYF,TGTGCCAGCAGAACGCAGACCCAGTACCAAGAGACCCAGTACTTC
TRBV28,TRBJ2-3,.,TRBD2,CASSFVVAGSPTDTQYF,TGTGCCAGCAGTTTCGTGGTAGCGGGATCCCCCACAGATACGCAGTATTTT
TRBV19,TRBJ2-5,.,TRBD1,CASSIPGGAGETQYF,TGTGCCAGTAGTATACCAGGGGGCGCGGGAGAGACCCAGTACTTC
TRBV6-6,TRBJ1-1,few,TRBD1,CASSYHRGTEAFF,TGTGCCAGCAGTTACCACAGGGGAACTGAAGCTTTCTTT
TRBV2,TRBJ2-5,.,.,CASNLAETQYF,TGTGCCAGCAACTTAGCGGAGACCCAGTACTTC
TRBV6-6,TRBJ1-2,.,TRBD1,CASGAVDRGIGYTF,TGTGCCAGCGGCGCCGTTGACAGGGGGATTGGCTACACCTTC
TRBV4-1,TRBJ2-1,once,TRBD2,CASSRGGLAGSNEQFF,TGCGCCAGCAGCCGAGGCGGGCTAGCGGGAAGCAATGAGCAGTTCTTC
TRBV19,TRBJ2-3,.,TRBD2,CASTIGAGVDTQYF,TGTGCCAGTACCATCGGGGCGGGAGTGGATACGCAGTATTTT
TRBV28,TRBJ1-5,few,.,CATDYSNQPQHF,TGTGCCACCGATTATAGCAATCAGCCCCAGCATTTT
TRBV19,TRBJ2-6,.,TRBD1,CASSIFWTGDFGANVLTF,TGTGCCAGTAGTATATTTTGGACAGGGGATTTTGGGGCCAACGTCCTGACTTTC
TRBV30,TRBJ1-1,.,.,CAWSVPDREPMNTEAFF,TGTGCCTGGAGTGTACCGGACAGAGAACCCATGAACACTGAAGCTTTCTTT
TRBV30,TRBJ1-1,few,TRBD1,CAHCKDRANTEAFF,TGTGCCCATTGTAAGGACAGGGCGAACACTGAAGCTTTCTTT
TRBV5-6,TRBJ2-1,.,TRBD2,CASSLIGGGGALGEQFF,TGTGCCAGCAGCTTGATTGGCGGCGGGGGGGCCTTAGGTGAGCAGTTCTTC
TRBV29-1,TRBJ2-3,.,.,CSVKRQYTDTQYF,TGCAGCGTTAAACGACAGTACACAGATACGCAGTATTTT
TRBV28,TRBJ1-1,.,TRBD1,CASSLPGTGNTEAFF,TGTGCCAGCAGTTTGCCAGGGACAGGGAACACTGAAGCTTTCTTT
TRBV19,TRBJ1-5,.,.,CASSLKIAGPRLSNQPQHF,TGTGCCAGTAGCCTAAAAATAGCAGGACCCAGACTTAGCAATCAGCCCCAGCATTTT
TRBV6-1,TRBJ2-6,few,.,CASMTTGANVLTF,TGTGCCAGCATGACAACTGGGGCCAACGTCCTGACTTTC
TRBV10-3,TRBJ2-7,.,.,CAISGEGGLEQYF,TGTGCCATCAGTGGAGAGGGGGGTCTCGAGCAGTACTTC
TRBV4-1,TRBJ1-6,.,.,CASSQPGTRKKGSPLHF,TGCGCCAGCAGCCAACCCGGGACCCGGAAAAAGGGTTCACCCCTCCACTTT
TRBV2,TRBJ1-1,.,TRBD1,CASSGQGTEAFF,TGTGCCAGCAGTGGACAGGGGACTGAAGCTTTCTTT
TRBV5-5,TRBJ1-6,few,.,CASSSDLQGGSPLHF,TGTGCCAGCAGCTCCGATTTACAAGGGGGTTCACCCCTCCACTTT
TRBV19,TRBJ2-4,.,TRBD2,CASSFLAGIFYF,TGTGCCAGTAGTTTTCTAGCGGGCATCTTCTATTTC
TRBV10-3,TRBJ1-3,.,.,CAIRALPGPVGNTIYF,TGTGCCATCAGGGCCCTACCGGGACCGGTTGGAAACACCATATATTTT
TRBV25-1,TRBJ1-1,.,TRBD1,CASSSGGLMNTEAFF,TGTGCCAGCAGTTCAGGGGGACTGATGAACACTGAAGCTTTCTTT
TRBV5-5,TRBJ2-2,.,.,CASSPTLGANTGELFF,TGTGCCAGCAGCCCCACGCTCGGGGCGAACACCGGGGAGCTGTTTTTT
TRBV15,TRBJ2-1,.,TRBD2,CATSRRAGTSFNEQFF,TGTGCCACCAGCAGACGTGCCGGGACTAGTTTCAATGAGCAGTTCTTC
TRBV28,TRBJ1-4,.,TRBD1,CASSPGGTNEKLFF,TGTGCCAGCAGTCCAGGGGGCACTAATGAAAAACTGTTTTTT
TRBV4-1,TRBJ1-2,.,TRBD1,CASSTGGQSTRANYGYTF,TGCGCCAGCAGCACTGGGGGACAGTCGACGCGAGCTAACTATGGCTACACCTTC
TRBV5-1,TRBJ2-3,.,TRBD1,CASSFFGTGIRGPDTQYF,TGCGCCAGCAGCTTTTTCGGGACAGGGATTCGAGGTCCAGATACGCAGTATTTT
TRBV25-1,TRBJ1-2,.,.,CASAPITAPWGYTF,TGTGCCAGCGCCCCAATAACAGCGCCCTGGGGCTACACCTTC
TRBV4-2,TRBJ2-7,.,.,CASSRDSQGPYEQYF,TGTGCCAGCAGCCGAGACAGCCAAGGTCCCTACGAGCAGTACTTC
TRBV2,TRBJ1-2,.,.,CVGTDSTNYGYTF,TGTGTCGGTACAGATTCCACTAACTATGGCTACACCTTC
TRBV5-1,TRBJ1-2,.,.,CASSRGPENYGYTF,TGCGCCAGCAGCAGGGGACCGGAGAACTATGGCTACACCTTC
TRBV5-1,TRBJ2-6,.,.,CASSFGPPGSSGANVLTF,TGCGCCAGCAGCTTTGGGCCCCCCGGTAGCTCTGGGGCCAACGTCCTGACTTTC
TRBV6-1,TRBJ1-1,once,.,CASSEFSGANTEAFF,TGTGCCAGCAGTGAATTCTCCGGAGCGAACACTGAAGCTTTCTTT
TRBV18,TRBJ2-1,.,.,CASSPSSDRSEQFF,TGTGCCAGCTCACCGAGTTCGGATAGAAGCGAGCAGTTCTTC
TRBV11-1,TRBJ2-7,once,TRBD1,CASSGGQGTLEQYF,TGTGCCAGCAGCGGGGGACAGGGCACTCTCGAGCAGTACTTC
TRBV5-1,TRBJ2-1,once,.,CASSLGQTYNEQFF,TGCGCCAGCAGCTTGGGACAGACTTACAATGAGCAGTTCTTC
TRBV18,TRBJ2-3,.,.,CASSPSVADSTDTQYF,TGTGCCAGCTCACCATCGGTAGCGGATAGCACAGATACGCAGTATTTT
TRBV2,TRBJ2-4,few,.,CASRGWAKNIQYF,TGTGCCAGCAGAGGGTGGGCAAAAAACATTCAGTACTTC
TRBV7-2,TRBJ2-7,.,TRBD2,CASSWTSGRMYEQYF,TGTGCCAGCAGCTGGACTAGCGGGAGGATGTACGAGCAGTACTTC
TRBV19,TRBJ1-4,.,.,CASSWQGYEKLFF,TGTGCCAGTAGTTGGCAGGGTTATGAAAAACTGTTTTTT
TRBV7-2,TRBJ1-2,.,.,CASSSPRVGGYTF,TGTGCCAGCAGCTCCCCCCGGGTGGGAGGCTACACCTTC
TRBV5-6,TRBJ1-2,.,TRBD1,CASSWDRGSGGYTF,TGTGCCAGCAGCTGGGACAGGGGAAGTGGTGGCTACACCTTC
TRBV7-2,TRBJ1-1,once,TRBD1,CASSPRGPTGGEAFF,TGTGCCAGCAGTCCCCGGGGGCCGACAGGGGGTGAAGCTTTCTTT
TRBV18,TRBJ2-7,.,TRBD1,CASSPDRVPIEQYF,TGTGCCAGCTCACCTGACAGGGTCCCAATTGAGCAGTACTTC
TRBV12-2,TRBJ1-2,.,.,CASRLIPSMYGYTF,TGTGCAAGTCGCTTGATTCCGTCTATGTATGGCTACACCTTC
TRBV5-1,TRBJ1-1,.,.,CASSLEEWLQEAFF,TGCGCCAGCAGCTTGGAAGAATGGCTGCAAGAAGCTTTCTTT
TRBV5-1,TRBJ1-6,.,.,CASSPSSSYNSPLHF,TGCGCCAGCAGCCCTTCTAGCTCCTATAATTCACCCCTCCACTTT
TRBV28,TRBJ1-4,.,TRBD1,CASSYRQGALATNEKLFF,TGTGCCAGCAGTTATAGACAGGGGGCCTTAGCAACTAATGAAAAACTGTTTTTT